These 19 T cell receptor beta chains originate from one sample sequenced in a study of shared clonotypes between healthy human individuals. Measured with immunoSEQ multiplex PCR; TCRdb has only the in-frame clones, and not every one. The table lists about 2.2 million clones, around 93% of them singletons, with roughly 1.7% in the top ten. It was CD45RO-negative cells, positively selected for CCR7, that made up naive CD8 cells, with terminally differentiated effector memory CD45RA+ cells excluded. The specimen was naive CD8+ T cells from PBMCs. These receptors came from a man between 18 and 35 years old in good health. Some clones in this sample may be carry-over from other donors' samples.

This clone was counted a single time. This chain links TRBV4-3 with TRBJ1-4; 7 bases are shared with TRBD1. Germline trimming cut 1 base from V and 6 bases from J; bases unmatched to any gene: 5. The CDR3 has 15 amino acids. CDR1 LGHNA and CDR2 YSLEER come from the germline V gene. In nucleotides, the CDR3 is TGCGCCAGCAGCCAAGCGACAGGGAGGGATGAAAAACTGTTTTTT. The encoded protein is CASSQATGRDEKLFF.

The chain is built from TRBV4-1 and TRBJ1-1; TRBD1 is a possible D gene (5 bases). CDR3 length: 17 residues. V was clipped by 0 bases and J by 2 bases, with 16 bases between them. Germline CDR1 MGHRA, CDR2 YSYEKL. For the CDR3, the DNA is TGCGCCAGCAGCCAAGATATCGGTGGACATTCCAACACTGAAGCTTTCTTT. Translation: CASSQDIGGHSNTEAFF.

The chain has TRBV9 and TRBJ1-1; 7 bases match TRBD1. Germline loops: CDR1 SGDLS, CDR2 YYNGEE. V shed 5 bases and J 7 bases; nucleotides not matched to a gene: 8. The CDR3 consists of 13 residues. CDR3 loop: CASRPADRHEAFF. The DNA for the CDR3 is TGTGCCAGCAGACCCGCGGACAGGCATGAAGCTTTCTTT.

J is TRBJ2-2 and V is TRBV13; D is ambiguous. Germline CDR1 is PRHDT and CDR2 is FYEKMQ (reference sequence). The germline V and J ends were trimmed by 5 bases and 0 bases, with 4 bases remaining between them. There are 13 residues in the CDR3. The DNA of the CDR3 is TGTGCCAGCAGCCCAACGAACACCGGGGAGCTGTTTTTT. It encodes CASSPTNTGELFF.

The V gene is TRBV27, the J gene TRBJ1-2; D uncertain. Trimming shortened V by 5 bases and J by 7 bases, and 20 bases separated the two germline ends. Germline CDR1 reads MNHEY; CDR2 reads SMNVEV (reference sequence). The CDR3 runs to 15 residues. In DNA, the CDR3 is TGTGCCAGCAGTCCAACAACGGGTTGGGAGGGTGGCTACACCTTC. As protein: CASSPTTGWEGGYTF.

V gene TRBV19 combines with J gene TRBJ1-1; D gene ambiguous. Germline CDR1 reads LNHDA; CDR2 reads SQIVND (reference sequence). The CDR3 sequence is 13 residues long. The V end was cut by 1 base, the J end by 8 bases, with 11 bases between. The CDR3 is CASSIGKGVEAFF. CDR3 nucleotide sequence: TGTGCCAGTAGTATAGGGAAGGGCGTCGAAGCTTTCTTT.

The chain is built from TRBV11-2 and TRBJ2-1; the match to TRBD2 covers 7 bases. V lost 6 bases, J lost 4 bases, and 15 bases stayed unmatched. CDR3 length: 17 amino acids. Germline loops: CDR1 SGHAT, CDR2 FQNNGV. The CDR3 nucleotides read TGTGCCAGCAGTTCCTATCTAGGAACTAGCGAGTACAATGAGCAGTTCTTC. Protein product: CASSSYLGTSEYNEQFF.

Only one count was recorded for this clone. The CDR3 DNA reads as TGTGCCAGCTCTACCCGCAGGGCAGGCGAGGGCCACTTGAACACCGGGGAGCTGTTTTTT. Translating it yields CASSTRRAGEGHLNTGELFF. This chain uses TRBV13 with TRBJ2-2; TRBD1 or TRBD2 may be the D gene (5 bases each). Between the trimmed V and J ends, which lost 8 bases and 1 base, there was a span of 29 bases. This CDR3 has 20 amino acids. Germline V gene lookup returns CDR1 PRHDT and CDR2 FYEKMQ (reference sequence). The variable domain in full, completed from reference TRBV13 and TRBJ2-2, reads AAGVIQSPRHLIKEKRETATLKCYPIPRHDTVYWYQQGPGQDPQFLISFYEKMQSDKGSIPDRFSAQQFSDYHSELNMSSLELGDSALYFCASSTRRAGEGHLNTGELFFGEGSRLTVL.

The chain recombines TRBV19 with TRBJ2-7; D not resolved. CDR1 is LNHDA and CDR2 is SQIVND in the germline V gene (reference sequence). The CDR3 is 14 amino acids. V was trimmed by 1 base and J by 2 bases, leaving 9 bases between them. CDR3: CASSIGRWTYEQYF. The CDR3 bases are TGTGCCAGTAGTATAGGGCGGTGGACCTACGAGCAGTACTTC. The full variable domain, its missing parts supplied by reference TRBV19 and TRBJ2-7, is DGGITQSPKYLFRKEGQNVTLSCEQNLNHDAMYWYRQDPGQGLRLIYYSQIVNDFQKGDIAEGYSVSREKKESFPLTVTSAQKNPTAFYLCASSIGRWTYEQYFGPGTRLTVT.

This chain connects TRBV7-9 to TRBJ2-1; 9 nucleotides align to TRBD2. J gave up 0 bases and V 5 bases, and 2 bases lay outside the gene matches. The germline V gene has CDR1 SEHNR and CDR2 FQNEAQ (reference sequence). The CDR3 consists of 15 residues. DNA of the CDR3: TGTGCCAGCAGCATTAGCGGGAGCTCCTACAATGAGCAGTTCTTC. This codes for CASSISGSSYNEQFF.

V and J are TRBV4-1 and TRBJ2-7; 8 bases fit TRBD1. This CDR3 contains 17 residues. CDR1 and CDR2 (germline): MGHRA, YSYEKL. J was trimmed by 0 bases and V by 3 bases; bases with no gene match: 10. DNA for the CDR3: TGCGCCAGCAGCCAGAGGACAGGGATGGAGTTCTCCTACGAGCAGTACTTC. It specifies CASSQRTGMEFSYEQYF.

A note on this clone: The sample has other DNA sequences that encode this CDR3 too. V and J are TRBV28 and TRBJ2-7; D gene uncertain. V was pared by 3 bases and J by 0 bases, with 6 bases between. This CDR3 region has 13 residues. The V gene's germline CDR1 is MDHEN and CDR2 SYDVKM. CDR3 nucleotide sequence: TGTGCCAGCAGTTTTGGTCACTCCTACGAGCAGTACTTC. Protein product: CASSFGHSYEQYF.

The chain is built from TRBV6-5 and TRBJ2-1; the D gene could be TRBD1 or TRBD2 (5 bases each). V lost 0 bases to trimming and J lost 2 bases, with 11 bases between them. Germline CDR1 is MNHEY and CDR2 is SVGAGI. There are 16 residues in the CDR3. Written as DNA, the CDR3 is TGTGCCAGCAGTTACTCCCGGGACGCAACCTACAATGAGCAGTTCTTC. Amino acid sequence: CASSYSRDATYNEQFF.

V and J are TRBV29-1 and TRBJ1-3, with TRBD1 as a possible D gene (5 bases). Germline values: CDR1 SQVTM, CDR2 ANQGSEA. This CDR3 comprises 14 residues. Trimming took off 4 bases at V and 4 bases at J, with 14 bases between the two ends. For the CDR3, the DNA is TGCAGCGTTGTGGGGGGGGACGCCGGAAACACCATATATTTT. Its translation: CSVVGGDAGNTIYF.

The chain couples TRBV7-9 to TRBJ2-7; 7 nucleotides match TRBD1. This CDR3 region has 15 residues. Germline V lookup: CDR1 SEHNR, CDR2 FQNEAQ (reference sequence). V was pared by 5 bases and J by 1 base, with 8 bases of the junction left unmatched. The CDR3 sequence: CASSNRDSTSYEQYF. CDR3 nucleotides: TGTGCCAGCAGCAACCGGGACAGCACTTCCTACGAGCAGTACTTC.

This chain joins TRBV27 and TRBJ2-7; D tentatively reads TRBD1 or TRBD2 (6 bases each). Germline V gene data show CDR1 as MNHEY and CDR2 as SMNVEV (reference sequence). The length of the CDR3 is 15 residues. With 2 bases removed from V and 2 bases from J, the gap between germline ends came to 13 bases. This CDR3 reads CASSLEGGLAYEQYF. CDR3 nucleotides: TGTGCCAGCAGTTTAGAGGGGGGCCTAGCCTACGAGCAGTACTTC.

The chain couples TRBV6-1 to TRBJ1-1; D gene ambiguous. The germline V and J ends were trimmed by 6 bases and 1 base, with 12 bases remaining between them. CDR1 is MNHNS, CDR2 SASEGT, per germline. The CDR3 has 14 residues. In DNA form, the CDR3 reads TGTGCCAGCAGCGCTATAGGGTGGAACACTGAAGCTTTCTTT. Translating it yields CASSAIGWNTEAFF.

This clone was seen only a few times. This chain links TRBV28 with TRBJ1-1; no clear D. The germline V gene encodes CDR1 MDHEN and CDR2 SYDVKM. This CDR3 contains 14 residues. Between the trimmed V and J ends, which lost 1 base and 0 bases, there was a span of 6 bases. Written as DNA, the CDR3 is TGTGCCAGCAGTTTATCAACAGTGAACACTGAAGCTTTCTTT. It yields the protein CASSLSTVNTEAFF.

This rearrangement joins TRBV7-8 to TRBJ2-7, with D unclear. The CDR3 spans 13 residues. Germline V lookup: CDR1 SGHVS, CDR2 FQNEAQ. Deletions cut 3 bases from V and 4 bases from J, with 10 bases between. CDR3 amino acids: CASSLYSLYEQYF. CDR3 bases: TGTGCCAGCAGCTTGTACAGTTTATACGAGCAGTACTTC.